This T cell receptor (beta chain) originates from a study of T-cell memory formation after mild COVID-19. Study summary: TCR clustering was largely donor specific.

Study-wide results and limits: In pre-infection memory, a portion of responding clones appeared, which suggested that cross-reactive memory joined. Whether second-wave clones peaking at day 37 were SARS-CoV-2 specific went unconfirmed.

Germline CDR1 and CDR2: SEHNR and FQNEAQ (reference sequence). Germline trimming cut 6 bases from V and 3 bases from J; bases unmatched to any gene: 6. The CDR3 is made up of 14 amino acids. TCRdb itself ran the 5' RACE reads through MiXCR, one entry per CDR3 protein. The sample lists under 600,000 distinct CDR3 sequences; less than 25% were seen once. Comments on this clonotype: What it recognizes is unknown.

This clonotype was sampled from an adult woman who had mild COVID-19 (a few samples of this study predate the infection). Cell type and time point are not known. Sequencing used PBMCs or a T cell subset sorted from them (not recorded which). V and J are TRBV7-9 and TRBJ2-7; TRBD2 agrees at 9 bases. Here the CDR3 reads CASRPGTSFYEQYF. Here the CDR3 DNA reads TGTGCCAGCAGGCCCGGGACTAGCTTCTACGAGCAGTACTTC. Using reference TRBV7-9 and TRBJ2-7 for the parts outside the CDR3, the full variable domain is DTGVSQNPRHKITKRGQNVTFRCDPISEHNRLYWYRQTLGQGPEFLTYFQNEAQLEKSRLLSDRFSAERPKGSFSTLEIQRTEQGDSAMYLCASRPGTSFYEQYFGPGTRLTVT.